This T cell receptor beta chain was documented in a study of cytomegalovirus exposure and HLA in healthy donors. Background on the study: The same platform as the roughly 670 first-cohort repertoires was used for the 120 or so validation repertoires, a later analysis reported.

TCRdb keeps only in-frame clones here, not all; method: immunoSEQ multiplex PCR. The data contain some 230,000 clones, approximately 90% of them seen just once; the ten biggest clones take up roughly 1%. Overall study results and limits: Cytomegalovirus status was reportedly diagnosed by the classifier with high specificity and sensitivity. Cytomegalovirus association was assigned to about 150 TCR beta chains. Among the CMV-associated chains, a few were confirmed in vitro as specific for CMV antigens.

The V end was cut by 1 base, the J end by 6 bases, with 12 bases between. The V gene's germline CDR1 is SEHNR and CDR2 FQNEAQ (reference sequence). CDR3 length equals 15 residues. For this clone: Its matching antigen is unknown.

Sequencing was performed on PBMCs. This sequence originates from a woman between 18 and 29 years old in good health and CMV-seronegative. The genes are TRBV7-9 and TRBJ1-4; maybe TRBD1 (5 bases). The CDR3: CASSLVWGHHEKLFF. The CDR3 DNA follows: TGTGCCAGCAGCTTAGTATGGGGCCATCATGAAAAACTGTTTTTT.